This T cell receptor (beta chain) originates from a study of blood T cell repertoires in COVID-19. Per the original methods: Reference gene primer amplification gave estimated nucleated cell counts. Sequencing was performed with immunoSEQ multiplex PCR; in TCRdb, only in-frame clones are kept and a portion is missing. V, J and clone size are taken as reported in that table, and D and trimming were inferred from the DNA itself. There are 200,000 or so clones in the sample; roughly 84% occur only once, and approximately 2% lies in the top ten. V shed 3 bases and J 2 bases; nucleotides not matched to a gene: 0. This CDR3 contains 14 residues. The germline V gene has CDR1 LNHDA and CDR2 SQIVND (reference sequence).

This sequence joins TRBV19 and TRBJ2-7, with 11 bases fitting TRBD2. The clonotype was recovered from a man aged 40-49 years who had recovered from COVID-19. The sequencing sample was made of peripheral blood. The CDR3 spells CASSMGLAAYEQYF. CDR3 DNA sequence: TGTGCCAGTAGTATGGGACTAGCGGCCTACGAGCAGTACTTC. The full variable domain, its missing parts supplied by reference TRBV19 and TRBJ2-7, is DGGITQSPKYLFRKEGQNVTLSCEQNLNHDAMYWYRQDPGQGLRLIYYSQIVNDFQKGDIAEGYSVSREKKESFPLTVTSAQKNPTAFYLCASSMGLAAYEQYFGPGTRLTVT.